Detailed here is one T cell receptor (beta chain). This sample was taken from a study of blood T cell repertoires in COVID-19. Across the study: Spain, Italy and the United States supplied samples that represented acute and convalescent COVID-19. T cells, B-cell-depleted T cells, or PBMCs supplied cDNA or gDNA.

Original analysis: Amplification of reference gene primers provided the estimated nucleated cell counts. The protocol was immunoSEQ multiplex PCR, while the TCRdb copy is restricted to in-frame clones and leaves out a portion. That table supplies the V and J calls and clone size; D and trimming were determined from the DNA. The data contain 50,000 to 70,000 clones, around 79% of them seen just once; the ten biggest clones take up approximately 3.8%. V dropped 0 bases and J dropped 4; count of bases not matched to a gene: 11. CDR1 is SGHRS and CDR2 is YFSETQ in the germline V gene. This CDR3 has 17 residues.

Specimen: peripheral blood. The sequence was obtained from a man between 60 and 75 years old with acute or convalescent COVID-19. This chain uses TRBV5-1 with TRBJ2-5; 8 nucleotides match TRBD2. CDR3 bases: TGCGCCAGCAGCTTGGACGGTCAAGCTCGGGGGGGAGAGACCCAGTACTTC. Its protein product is CASSLDGQARGGETQYF. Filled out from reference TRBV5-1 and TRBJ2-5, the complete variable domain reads KAGVTQTPRYLIKTRGQQVTLSCSPISGHRSVSWYQQTPGQGLQFLFEYFSETQRNKGNFPGRFSGRQFSNSRSEMNVSTLELGDSALYLCASSLDGQARGGETQYFGPGTRLLVL.